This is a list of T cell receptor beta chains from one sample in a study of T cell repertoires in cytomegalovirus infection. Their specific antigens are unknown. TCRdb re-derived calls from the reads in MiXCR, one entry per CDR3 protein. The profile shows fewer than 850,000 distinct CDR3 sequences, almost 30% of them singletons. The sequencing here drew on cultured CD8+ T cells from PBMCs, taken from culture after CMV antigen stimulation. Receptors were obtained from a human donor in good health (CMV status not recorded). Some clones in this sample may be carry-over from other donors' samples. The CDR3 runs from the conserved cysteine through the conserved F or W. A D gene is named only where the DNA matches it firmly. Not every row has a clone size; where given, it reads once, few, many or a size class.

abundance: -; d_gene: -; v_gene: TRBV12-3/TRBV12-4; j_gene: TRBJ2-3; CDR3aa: CASTDAPRGSDTQYF; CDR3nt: TGTGCCAGCACTGACGCTCCGAGAGGGTCAGATACGCAGTATTTT
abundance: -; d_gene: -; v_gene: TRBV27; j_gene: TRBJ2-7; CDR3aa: CASSLSITYEQYF; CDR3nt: TGTGCCAGCAGTTTATCGATTACCTACGAGCAGTACTTC
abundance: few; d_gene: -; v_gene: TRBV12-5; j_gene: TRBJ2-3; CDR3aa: CASGLVGRGTDTQYF; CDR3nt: TGTGCTAGTGGTTTGGTGGGTCGGGGGACAGATACGCAGTATTTT
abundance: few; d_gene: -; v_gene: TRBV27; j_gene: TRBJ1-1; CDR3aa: CASSTRRQFTEAFF; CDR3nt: TGTGCCAGCAGTACAAGGAGACAGTTCACTGAAGCTTTCTTT
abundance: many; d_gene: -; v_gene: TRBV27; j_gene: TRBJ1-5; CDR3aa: CASSLLASNQPQHF; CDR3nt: TGTGCCAGCAGTTTATTAGCTAGCAATCAGCCCCAGCATTTT
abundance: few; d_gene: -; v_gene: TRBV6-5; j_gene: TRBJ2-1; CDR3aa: CASSQGRGYNEQFF; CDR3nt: TGTGCCAGCAGTCAGGGACGTGGGTACAATGAGCAGTTCTTC
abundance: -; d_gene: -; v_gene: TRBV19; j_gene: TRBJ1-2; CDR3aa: CASSANLYGYTF; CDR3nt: TGTGCCAGTAGCGCCAACTTATATGGCTACACCTTC
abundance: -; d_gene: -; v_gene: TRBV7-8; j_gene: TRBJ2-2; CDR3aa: CASSSDRPTGELFF; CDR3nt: TGTGCCAGCAGCTCTGACAGGCCCACCGGGGAGCTGTTTTTT
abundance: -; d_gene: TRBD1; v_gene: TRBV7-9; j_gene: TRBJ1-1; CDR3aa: CASSPTGAIIEAFF; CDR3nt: TGTGCCAGCAGCCCCACAGGGGCGATAATTGAAGCTTTCTTT
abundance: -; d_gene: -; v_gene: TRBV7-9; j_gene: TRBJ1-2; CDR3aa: CASSLRGVDGYTF; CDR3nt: TGTGCCAGCAGCCTTAGGGGGGTAGATGGCTACACCTTC
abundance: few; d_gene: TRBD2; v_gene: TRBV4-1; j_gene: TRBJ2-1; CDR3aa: CASRGTSGGNNEQFF; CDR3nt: TGCGCCAGCAGGGGGACTAGCGGGGGGAACAATGAGCAGTTCTTC
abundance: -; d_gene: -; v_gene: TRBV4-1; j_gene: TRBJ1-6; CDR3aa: CASSDTGLSSPLHF; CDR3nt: TGCGCCAGCAGCGATACAGGGCTGAGTTCACCCCTCCACTTT
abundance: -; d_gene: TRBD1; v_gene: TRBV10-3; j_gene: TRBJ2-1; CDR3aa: CAISPPGQYNEQFF; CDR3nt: TGTGCCATCAGCCCCCCGGGACAGTACAATGAGCAGTTCTTC
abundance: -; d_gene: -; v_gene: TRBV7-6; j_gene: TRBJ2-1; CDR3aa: CASSLAGLGYNEQFF; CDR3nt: TGTGCCAGCAGCTTAGCGGGTTTGGGCTACAATGAGCAGTTCTTC
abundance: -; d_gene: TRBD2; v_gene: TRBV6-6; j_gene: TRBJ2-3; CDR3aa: CASSYPALAGGPGREDTQYF; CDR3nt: TGTGCCAGCAGTTACCCGGCACTAGCGGGGGGGCCGGGGCGTGAAGATACGCAGTATTTT
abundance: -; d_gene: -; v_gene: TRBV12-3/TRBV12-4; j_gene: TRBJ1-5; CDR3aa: CASTPGPRLEPQHF; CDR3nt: TGTGCCAGCACCCCGGGACCACGGCTCGAACCCCAGCATTTT
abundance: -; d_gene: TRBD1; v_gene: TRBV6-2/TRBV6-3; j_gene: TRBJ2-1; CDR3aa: CASSYLTGGYDEQFF; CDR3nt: TGTGCCAGCAGTTATTTAACAGGGGGATACGATGAGCAGTTCTTC
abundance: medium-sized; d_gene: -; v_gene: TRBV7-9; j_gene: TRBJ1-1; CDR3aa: CASRGGNTEAFF; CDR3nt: TGTGCCAGTCGGGGGGGTAACACTGAAGCTTTCTTT
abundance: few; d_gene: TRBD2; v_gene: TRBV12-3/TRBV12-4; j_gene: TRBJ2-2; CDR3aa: CASSFRTSGANTGELFF; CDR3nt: TGTGCCAGCAGTTTCCGGACTAGCGGGGCGAACACCGGGGAGCTGTTTTTT
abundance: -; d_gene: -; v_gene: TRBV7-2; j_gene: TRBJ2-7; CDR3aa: CASSLIGQSYEQYF; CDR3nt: TGTGCCAGCAGCTTGATCGGCCAGTCCTACGAGCAGTACTTC
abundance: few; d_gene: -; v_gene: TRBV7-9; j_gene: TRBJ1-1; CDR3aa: CASSNPRTENTEAFF; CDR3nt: TGTGCCAGCAGCAACCCCAGGACCGAGAACACTGAAGCTTTCTTT
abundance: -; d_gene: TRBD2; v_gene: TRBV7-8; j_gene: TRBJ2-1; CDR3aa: CASRSGTSGVGEQFF; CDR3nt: TGTGCCAGCAGGTCTGGGACTAGCGGGGTAGGGGAGCAGTTCTTC
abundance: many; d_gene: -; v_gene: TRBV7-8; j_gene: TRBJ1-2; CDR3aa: CASSPDSTDYGYTF; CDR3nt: TGTGCCAGCAGCCCAGATTCGACAGACTATGGCTACACCTTC
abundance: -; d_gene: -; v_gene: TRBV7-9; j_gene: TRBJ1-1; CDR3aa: CASSLFLGTQIETEAFF; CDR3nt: TGTGCCAGCAGCTTATTCTTGGGCACACAAATCGAGACTGAAGCTTTCTTT
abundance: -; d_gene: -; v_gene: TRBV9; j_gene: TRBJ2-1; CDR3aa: CASSVVGGGAQGAYNEQFF; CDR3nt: TGTGCCAGCAGCGTAGTGGGTGGAGGGGCCCAAGGCGCCTACAATGAGCAGTTCTTC